These 24 T cell receptor beta chains were all obtained from the same sample, sequenced in a study of blood T cell repertoires in COVID-19. This table comes from immunoSEQ multiplex PCR, and its TCRdb copy is limited to in-frame clones, with some not included. The sample lists 200,000 to 250,000 clones, 65% to 90% occurring once. Input material: PBMCs or T cells enriched from blood (not recorded which). These receptor sequences come from a woman aged 40 to 50 with acute COVID-19.

This clone has only a few counts. The rearrangement joins TRBV5-1 to TRBJ1-1, with D possibly matching TRBD1 (5 bases). With 4 bases removed from V and 4 bases from J, the gap between germline ends came to 17 bases. From germline, CDR1 is SGHRS and CDR2 YFSETQ. CDR3 length: 15 amino acids. This CDR3 reads CASSPNAGFGTEAFF. CDR3 nucleotide sequence: TGCGCCAGCAGCCCAAATGCAGGGTTTGGCACTGAAGCTTTCTTT.

In this sample, this clone turned up once. The rearrangement uses TRBV28 and TRBJ2-1; TRBD2 aligns across 10 bases. Germline trimming cut 8 bases from V and 6 bases from J; bases unmatched to any gene: 7. CDR1 is MDHEN, CDR2 SYDVKM, per germline. The CDR3 runs to 14 residues. The CDR3 reads CASSIAGGRNEQFF. CDR3 coding DNA: TGTGCCAGCTCGATAGCGGGAGGACGCAATGAGCAGTTCTTC.

The CDR3 DNA sequence: TGCAGCGTTGCTGGCAGATTGAACACTGAAGCTTTCTTT. Protein product: CSVAGRLNTEAFF. The chain is built from TRBV29-1 and TRBJ1-1, with D unresolved. The V end lost 4 bases, the J end lost 0 bases, and 9 bases lay between the germline ends. CDR1 and CDR2 from the germline V gene are SQVTM and ANQGSEA. This CDR3 has 13 residues.

This clone has only one observation. This chain joins TRBV27 and TRBJ2-3, with D perhaps TRBD2 (6 bases). V was cut by 10 bases and J by 2 bases, with 19 bases left in between. The CDR3 has 15 amino acids. CDR1 MNHEY and CDR2 SMNVEV come from the germline V gene (reference sequence). The CDR3 nucleotides read TGTGCCACCCAACCGTGGCGGGATTTCACAGATACGCAGTATTTT. Its protein is CATQPWRDFTDTQYF.

The chain combines TRBV24-1 with TRBJ2-1; D gene unclear. Germline V gene lookup returns CDR1 KGHDR and CDR2 SFDVKD. V was cut by 4 bases and J by 7 bases, with 10 bases left in between. The CDR3 runs 13 residues. The CDR3 here is CATSDPLTNEQFF. In DNA form, the CDR3 reads TGTGCCACCAGTGACCCCCTGACTAATGAGCAGTTCTTC.

This clone was observed a handful of times. The chain joins TRBV28 to TRBJ2-7; 12 bases are a match to TRBD1. Germline CDR1 reads MDHEN; CDR2 reads SYDVKM. The length of the CDR3 is 14 residues. V dropped 7 bases and J dropped 8; count of bases not matched to a gene: 9. The DNA for the CDR3 is TGTGCCAGCAACGGATGGGGACAGGGGGCGAAGCAGTACTTC. It yields the protein CASNGWGQGAKQYF.

This clone was picked up a small number of times. The chain couples TRBV19 to TRBJ1-1; D unresolved. Looked up from germline, CDR1 is LNHDA and CDR2 is SQIVND (reference sequence). The CDR3 has 13 amino acids. V lost 4 bases and J 7 bases, leaving 13 bases between the germline ends. The CDR3 reads CASSRPGGLEAFF. CDR3 bases: TGTGCCAGTAGTAGGCCAGGAGGCCTTGAAGCTTTCTTT.

This clone has only a few counts. CDR3 DNA: TGCGCCAGCAGACCGGTGCTATGGGGGCCGGCGAATTCACCCCTCCACTTT. It translates to CASRPVLWGPANSPLHF. This chain connects TRBV23-1 to TRBJ1-6; weak D call: TRBD1 (6 bases). TRBV23-1 counts as an open reading frame of uncertain function. V was trimmed by 6 bases and J by 7 bases, leaving 22 bases between them. CDR3 length: 17 residues.

J is TRBJ2-7 and V is TRBV18; 8 bases map to TRBD1. The trim removed 0 bases at V and 3 bases at J, leaving 7 bases unmatched. The CDR3 length is 16 residues. CDR1 KGHSH and CDR2 LQKENI come from the germline V gene. CDR3 loop: CASSPPRTGRNYEQYF. The DNA of the CDR3 is TGTGCCAGCTCACCACCCCGGACAGGGAGAAACTACGAGCAGTACTTC.

This sequence joins TRBV7-8 and TRBJ1-1, with D hard to call. CDR1 SGHVS and CDR2 FQNEAQ come from the germline V gene. The CDR3 runs to 13 residues. V was trimmed by 4 bases and J by 10 bases, leaving 16 bases between them. The CDR3 region is CASSSGKSSGAFF. The CDR3 DNA sequence: TGTGCCAGCAGCTCCGGGAAAAGCAGCGGAGCTTTCTTT.

The rearrangement joins TRBV9 to TRBJ1-1; 11 bases match TRBD1. CDR3 length: 15 amino acids. With 4 bases clipped from V and 7 bases from J, the junction kept 9 bases outside the gene matches. Per germline, CDR1 SGDLS and CDR2 YYNGEE. CDR3 protein: CASSTRDRGNSEAFF. Written as DNA, the CDR3 is TGTGCCAGCAGCACCCGGGACAGGGGGAATAGTGAAGCTTTCTTT.

The sample holds a few counts of this clone. This rearrangement joins TRBV7-9 to TRBJ1-1, with 7 nucleotides matching TRBD1. Germline V gives CDR1 SEHNR, CDR2 FQNEAQ (reference sequence). The CDR3 is 15 amino acids. The trim removed 5 bases at V and 1 base at J, leaving 7 bases unmatched. CDR3 sequence: CASSEKTGANTEAFF. CDR3 DNA sequence: TGTGCCAGCAGCGAGAAAACAGGGGCGAACACTGAAGCTTTCTTT.

The table lists this clone with a count of one. The chain joins TRBV25-1 to TRBJ1-3; 7 bases are shared with TRBD1. The CDR3 covers 12 residues. Looked up from germline, CDR1 is MGHDK and CDR2 is SYGVNS. Trimming removed 4 bases from V and 11 bases from J; junction bases left unmatched: 5. Here the CDR3 DNA reads TGTGCCAGCAGTGGAAAGGGACAGCCCATATATTTT. Translating it yields CASSGKGQPIYF.

J is TRBJ1-5 and V is TRBV5-5, with TRBD1 as a possible D gene (6 bases). The CDR3 covers 14 residues. Trimming left V 0 bases short and J 7 bases short, with 11 bases between. Germline assignment: CDR1 SGHKS and CDR2 YYEKEE (reference sequence). The CDR3 DNA follows: TGTGCCAGCAGCTTGGAAGGGGGTAGGCAGCCCCAGCATTTT. Translated: CASSLEGGRQPQHF.

The V gene is TRBV7-3, the J gene TRBJ1-2; 10 nucleotides match TRBD1. CDR3 length: 13 residues. Germline V gene data show CDR1 as SGHTA and CDR2 as FQGTGA. V shed 5 bases, J shed 8 bases, and the junction held 5 bases outside the gene matches. The CDR3 DNA reads as TGTGCCAGCAGCGAGACAGGGGGCGGAGGCTACACCTTC. It encodes CASSETGGGGYTF.

The rearrangement links TRBV27 to TRBJ2-1, with 13 bases fitting TRBD2. CDR1 is MNHEY and CDR2 is SMNVEV in the germline V gene (reference sequence). V lost 7 bases to trimming and J lost 6 bases; unmatched junction nucleotides: 9. This CDR3 is 16 amino acids long. The CDR3: CASTYYGTSGTNEQFF. The CDR3 DNA is TGTGCCAGCACTTATTACGGGACTAGCGGGACCAATGAGCAGTTCTTC.

J is TRBJ1-1 and V is TRBV7-2; tentatively, D is TRBD1 (5 bases). Trimming took off 4 bases at V and 5 bases at J, with 11 bases between the two ends. The CDR3 runs 13 residues. Germline lookup yields CDR1 SGHTA and CDR2 FQGNSA. The CDR3 sequence is CASSSQGGTEAFF. In nucleotides, the CDR3 is TGTGCCAGCAGCTCCCAGGGTGGTACTGAAGCTTTCTTT.

The chain joins TRBV10-2 to TRBJ2-2, with 7 bases identical to TRBD2. The CDR3 runs to 15 residues. With 6 bases clipped from V and 6 bases from J, the junction kept 10 bases outside the gene matches. Per the germline V gene, CDR1 is WSHSY and CDR2 is SAAADI. The CDR3 here is CASRAASGGPGELFF. The CDR3 coding sequence is TGCGCCAGCAGGGCGGCTAGCGGAGGACCCGGGGAGCTGTTTTTT.

V and J are TRBV27 and TRBJ2-1; tentative D call: TRBD1 (6 bases). This CDR3 is built from 16 residues. Trimming shortened V by 5 bases and J by 0 bases, and 14 bases separated the two germline ends. Germline V gives CDR1 MNHEY, CDR2 SMNVEV (reference sequence). The CDR3 DNA sequence: TGTGCCAGCAGTCAAGGGGGACCCTACTCCTACAATGAGCAGTTCTTC. Protein product: CASSQGGPYSYNEQFF.

The chain carries TRBV7-9 and TRBJ2-1; 9 bases match TRBD2. The junction had 7 bases not matched to a gene; V was cut back by 3 bases and J by 7 bases. The CDR3 is 15 amino acids. Looked up from germline, CDR1 is SEHNR and CDR2 is FQNEAQ (reference sequence). The CDR3 region has the DNA TGTGCCAGCAGCTTGGGTAGCGGGAGAAGGAATGAGCAGTTCTTC. It translates to CASSLGSGRRNEQFF.

J is TRBJ2-1 and V is TRBV7-2; D possibly corresponds to TRBD2 (7 bases). The V and J ends lost 3 bases and 9 bases respectively, with 18 bases between them. Germline-derived CDR1 and CDR2 are SGHTA and FQGNSA. CDR3 length: 15 amino acids. CDR3 region: CASSFGGARLFEQFF. The CDR3 DNA reads as TGTGCCAGCAGCTTTGGGGGGGCTCGGTTATTTGAGCAGTTCTTC.

The chain links TRBV27 to TRBJ1-2; D is possibly TRBD1 (6 bases). Trimming took 3 bases from V and 1 from J, leaving 12 bases between them. This CDR3 region has 15 residues. Per the germline V gene, CDR1 is MNHEY and CDR2 is SMNVEV (reference sequence). The CDR3 region is CASSLTGGYNYGYTF. The CDR3, as DNA: TGTGCCAGCAGTTTGACGGGGGGCTATAACTATGGCTACACCTTC.

This chain uses TRBV11-2 with TRBJ2-1; possible D gene TRBD2, 6 bases. CDR3 length equals 13 residues. Germline CDR1 SGHAT, CDR2 FQNNGV. V lost 4 bases and J 13 bases, leaving 17 bases between the germline ends. In DNA form, the CDR3 reads TGTGCCAGCAGCTCGGGACTCTCATCGAGACAGTTCTTC. Translating gives CASSSGLSSRQFF.

The rearrangement uses TRBV7-8 and TRBJ1-1; 8 positions match TRBD1. Germline trimming cut 1 base from V and 6 bases from J; bases unmatched to any gene: 10. The CDR3 sequence is 16 residues long. The germline CDR1 and CDR2 sequences are SGHVS and FQNEAQ. As DNA, the CDR3 is TGTGCCAGCAGCTTAGGGACAGGGATCCTTCTGGCTGAAGCTTTCTTT. Translated, it gives CASSLGTGILLAEAFF.